This TCR beta chain is drawn from a study of T cell changes during pregnancy in multiple sclerosis. This CDR3 region has 14 residues. The germline V gene encodes CDR1 KGHSH and CDR2 LQKENI. Trimming shortened V by 1 base and J by 8 bases, and 12 bases separated the two germline ends. Sequencing was performed with immunoSEQ multiplex PCR; in TCRdb, only in-frame clones are kept and a portion is missing. The profile shows tens of thousands of clones, roughly 91% of them singletons. This chain connects TRBV18 to TRBJ2-1; D might be TRBD2 (5 bases). The source of this sequence is a female donor with multiple sclerosis, enrolled in a pregnancy study. Sequencing was performed on CD4+ T cells from peripheral blood mononuclear cells, taken in the third trimester of pregnancy. The CDR3 loop reads CASSPREFGDEQFF. The CDR3 DNA sequence: TGTGCCAGCTCACCACGGGAGTTCGGGGATGAGCAGTTCTTC.